Presented here are 31 T cell receptor beta chains from one specimen sequenced in a study of regulatory T cells in long-lasting Graves disease. The time point was: newly diagnosed GD, antithyroid drugs for less than 3 months. Preparation of the TCR library used RNA extracted from PBMCs. In building TCR beta libraries, iRepertoire HTBI primers were used together with Arm-PCR of CDR3 regions. From the multiplex PCR reads, TCRdb called clonotypes with MiXCR, one entry per CDR3 protein. The profile shows roughly 560,000 distinct CDR3 sequences, around 13% of them singletons. This sample was shared with a second study, whose subject was T cells in Graves' hyperthyroidism and ophthalmopathy.

This specimen consisted of peripheral blood mononuclear cells (PBMCs), obtained at new diagnosis, from a patient treated with antithyroid drugs. These receptors were collected from a woman aged 30 to 39 with Graves disease.

The gene calls are TRBV12-3 or TRBV12-4 and TRBJ1-4, with 7 nucleotides matching TRBD1. The V segment lost 4 bases and the J segment 9 bases; nucleotides outside the gene matches: 8. CDR3 length: 14 amino acids. The CDR3 here is CASSSTGPMKKLFF. In DNA, the CDR3 is TGTGCCAGCAGTTCGACAGGGCCAATGAAAAAACTGTTTTTT.

The chain carries TRBV2 and TRBJ1-5; D is uncertain. V gave up 2 bases and J gave up 6 bases, with 14 bases separating them. The CDR3 spans 15 residues. CDR1 is SNHLY, CDR2 FYNNEI, per germline. In DNA, the CDR3 is TGTGCCAGCAGTGAACGGGTCAGGCGGGGTCAGCCCCAGCATTTT. Translating it yields CASSERVRRGQPQHF.

This clonotype was counted many times. The chain carries TRBV5-1 and TRBJ2-1; no clear D. The V gene lost 0 bases and the J gene lost 8 bases, with 12 bases spanning the gap. This CDR3 spans 14 amino acids. Germline-derived CDR1 and CDR2 are SGHRS and YFSETQ. The CDR3 loop reads CASSLGAVGDEQFF. The CDR3 nucleotides are TGCGCCAGCAGCTTGGGTGCCGTTGGAGATGAGCAGTTCTTC.

Only a few counts were recorded for this clonotype. For the CDR3, the DNA is TGTGCCAGCAGCCCTCCCTCACCGCTAGCGGGAGGAGAAAATGAGCAGTTCTTC. As protein: CASSPPSPLAGGENEQFF. This chain connects TRBV12-3 or TRBV12-4 to TRBJ2-1, with 11 bases fitting TRBD2. CDR3 length: 18 residues. V lost 6 bases, J lost 7 bases, and 17 bases stayed unmatched.

This clonotype has a count of ten or more. The V call is TRBV6-2 or TRBV6-3, the J call TRBJ2-3; a weak D match, TRBD2 (6 bases). The germline V gene has CDR1 MNHEY and CDR2 SVGEGT. The CDR3 is made up of 14 amino acids. Trimming left V 5 bases short and J 3 bases short, with 12 bases between. CDR3 in amino acids: CASSPGRMTDTQYF. For the CDR3, the DNA is TGTGCCAGCAGTCCCGGGAGAATGACAGATACGCAGTATTTT.

V gene TRBV7-9 combines with J gene TRBJ1-4, with TRBD1 as a possible D gene (5 bases). In germline, CDR1 is SEHNR, CDR2 FQNEAQ (reference sequence). The CDR3 length is 16 residues. Between the trimmed V and J ends, which lost 5 bases and 2 bases, there was a span of 15 bases. The CDR3 DNA sequence: TGTGCCAGCAGCCGAAGGACGGGGGAGACTAATGAAAAACTGTTTTTT. Residues: CASSRRTGETNEKLFF.

On this clonotype itself: No conserved phenylalanine or tryptophan is present at the end of the CDR3, so a read error is the likely explanation. The rearrangement joins TRBV7-9 to TRBJ2-1; D might be TRBD2 (6 bases). This CDR3 comprises 14 residues. Germline V gene sequence: CDR1 SEHNR, CDR2 FQNEAQ (reference sequence). V lost 5 bases and J 7 bases, leaving 15 bases between the germline ends. The DNA of the CDR3 is TGTGCCAGCAGCCCGAGCGGGCCGCTAAATGAGCAGTTCTTG. Residues: CASSPSGPLNEQFL.

There are many counts of this clonotype. Written as DNA, the CDR3 is TGTGCCAGCAGGTACAGGGGGCGCCCCTACGAGCAGTACTTC. It encodes CASRYRGRPYEQYF. The chain joins TRBV6-5 to TRBJ2-7; the match to TRBD1 covers 9 bases. The V and J ends lost 6 bases and 2 bases, in that order; junction bases with no gene match: 5. CDR1 and CDR2 from the germline V gene are MNHEY and SVGAGI. CDR3 length: 14 residues.

This clonotype was counted between two and nine times. The V and J genes are TRBV7-2 and TRBJ2-1; D unresolved. Germline CDR1 is SGHTA and CDR2 is FQGNSA. V dropped 3 bases and J dropped 6 bases, with 6 bases sitting between them. The CDR3 runs to 12 residues. CDR3 in amino acids: CASSLRFNEQFF. The CDR3 bases are TGTGCCAGCAGCTTGAGGTTCAATGAGCAGTTCTTC. Full variable domain (missing parts from reference TRBV7-2 and TRBJ2-1): GAGVSQSPSNKVTEKGKDVELRCDPISGHTALYWYRQSLGQGLEFLIYFQGNSAPDKSGLPSDRFSAERTGGSVSTLTIQRTQQEDSAVYLCASSLRFNEQFFGPGTRLTVL.

This sequence joins TRBV27 and TRBJ2-7, with D uncertain. The CDR3 extends over 14 amino acids. V gave up 4 bases and J gave up 6 bases, with 16 bases separating them. CDR1 is MNHEY, CDR2 SMNVEV, per germline (reference sequence). The CDR3 here is CASSSIRVPPEQYF. Here the CDR3 DNA reads TGTGCCAGCAGTTCGATTCGGGTCCCGCCCGAGCAGTACTTC.

The chain carries TRBV6-5 and TRBJ1-2, with TRBD1 identical over 7 bases. V gave up 5 bases and J gave up 7 bases; unmatched junction bases: 7. The germline V gene has CDR1 MNHEY and CDR2 SVGAGI. The CDR3 is 13 amino acids. The CDR3 protein is CASSLTGEAGYTF. CDR3 sequence (DNA): TGTGCCAGCAGTCTCACAGGGGAGGCTGGCTACACCTTC.

This clonotype was counted at least ten times. Germline and junction disagree at one end, which may indicate a read error. In DNA form, the CDR3 reads TGTGCCAGCAGTTACCTAGGACAGGGATCCTGCGAGCAGTACTTC. Protein product: CASSYLGQGSCEQYF. This chain joins TRBV6-2 or TRBV6-3 and TRBJ2-7, with TRBD1 matching 8 bases. The CDR3 is 15 amino acids. CDR1 and CDR2 (germline): MNHEY, SVGEGT.

This clonotype was observed many times. The J gene is TRBJ2-7, the V gene TRBV10-1; TRBD2 might be the D (6 bases). CDR3 size: 14 residues. Trimming left V 2 bases short and J 0 bases short, with 8 bases between. The germline V gene has CDR1 WNHNN and CDR2 SYGVQD (reference sequence). The CDR3 protein is CASSEDGSSYEQYF. CDR3 in DNA: TGCGCCAGCAGTGAGGACGGGAGCTCCTACGAGCAGTACTTC.

This clonotype came up many times. The chain combines TRBV20-1 with TRBJ2-3; TRBD2 aligns across 8 bases. The CDR3 consists of 14 residues. Germline CDR1 reads DFQATT; CDR2 reads SNEGSKA (reference sequence). The ends lost 4 bases at V and 0 bases at J; junction bases unmatched: 3. The CDR3 region is CSAIKRESTDTQYF. CDR3 nucleotide sequence: TGCAGTGCTATTAAGCGGGAGAGCACAGATACGCAGTATTTT.

This clonotype occurred many times. This rearrangement joins TRBV14 to TRBJ2-7, with D possibly TRBD1 on 5 matching bases. The CDR3 runs 16 residues. In germline, CDR1 is SGHDN, CDR2 FVKESK. V lost 1 base to trimming and J lost 3 bases, with 16 bases between them. The CDR3 DNA reads as TGTGCCAGCAGCCAAGGATATCAGGGAACGGTCTACGAGCAGTACTTC. Translation: CASSQGYQGTVYEQYF.

This clonotype was observed many times. This may be a read error, as it is one base from a much larger clone. The rearrangement links TRBV28 to TRBJ1-5; D unresolved. Trimming removed 3 bases at V and 6 bases at J, with 3 bases between. Germline CDR1 and CDR2: MDHEN and SYDVKM. This CDR3 has 11 amino acids. This CDR3 reads CASSFGQPQHF. CDR3 nucleotide sequence: TGTGCCAGCAGTTTTGGTCAGCCCCAGCATTTT. The whole variable domain, filled in from reference TRBV28 and TRBJ1-5, reads DVKVTQSSRYLVKRTGEKVFLECVQDMDHENMFWYRQDPGLGLRLIYFSYDVKMKEKGDIPEGYSVSREKKERFSLILESASTNQTSMYLCASSFGQPQHFGDGTRLSIL.

At least ten counts were recorded for this clonotype. The chain carries TRBV3-1 and TRBJ2-7; TRBD1 is a possible D gene (6 bases). V was pared by 1 base and J by 3 bases, with 10 bases between. Germline CDR1 and CDR2: LGHDT and YNNKEL (reference sequence). This CDR3 is built from 14 residues. The CDR3 DNA follows: TGTGCCAGCAGCCAAGGGGACACGGACTACGAGCAGTACTTC. This translates into CASSQGDTDYEQYF.

There are a few counts of this clonotype. This sequence joins TRBV12-3 or TRBV12-4 and TRBJ1-5; 9 bases line up with TRBD1. The length of the CDR3 is 17 residues. Trimming cost V 5 bases and J 0 bases; bases outside gene matches: 8. The CDR3 reads CASSGGTGPGSNQPQHF. The CDR3 DNA reads TGTGCCAGCAGTGGGGGGACAGGGCCGGGTAGCAATCAGCCCCAGCATTTT.

This clonotype has at least ten counts. The chain has TRBV3-1 and TRBJ1-1, with no clear D. Germline V gene sequence: CDR1 LGHDT, CDR2 YNNKEL (reference sequence). This CDR3 has 13 amino acids. The V and J ends lost 7 bases and 0 bases respectively, with 9 bases between them. The CDR3 reads CASTGWVNTEAFF. The DNA for the CDR3 is TGTGCCAGCACCGGGTGGGTGAACACTGAAGCTTTCTTT.

This clonotype appeared many times. This chain connects TRBV20-1 to TRBJ2-7; D possibly corresponds to TRBD1 (6 bases). Germline V lookup: CDR1 DFQATT, CDR2 SNEGSKA (reference sequence). Trimming pared 0 bases from V and 7 bases from J, leaving 25 bases between. This CDR3 has 17 amino acids. The CDR3 coding sequence is TGCAGTGCTAGAGATATCGCCGGGTGGACTGGGCAGGGGGAGCAGTACTTC. Its protein is CSARDIAGWTGQGEQYF.

J is TRBJ1-1 and V is TRBV20-1, with D uncertain. The ends were cut back, 6 bases at V and 6 bases at J, with 17 bases in the middle. The CDR3 totals 13 residues. Per the germline V gene, CDR1 is DFQATT and CDR2 is SNEGSKA (reference sequence). This chain's CDR3 is CSAPRPRRPEAFF. The CDR3, as DNA: TGCAGTGCCCCCCGGCCGCGCCGGCCTGAAGCTTTCTTT.

Of note for this clonotype: Being one base from a much bigger clone, this may be a read error. The chain links TRBV6-5 to TRBJ2-7; D gene uncertain. Germline loops: CDR1 MNHEY, CDR2 SVGAGI. This CDR3 spans 16 amino acids. The CDR3 protein is CASSHSDVSVSYEQYF. The CDR3 DNA follows: TGTGCCAGCAGTCACTCGGACGTATCAGTGAGCTACGAGCAGTACTTC.

Of note for this clonotype: Possible read error: a much larger clone is one base away. The gene calls are TRBV12-3 or TRBV12-4 and TRBJ1-1, with D uncertain. V gave up 8 bases and J gave up 4 bases, with 20 bases separating them. This CDR3 has 15 residues. CDR3 residues: CASSPGRVDITEAFF. For the CDR3, the DNA is TGTGCCAGCTCACCGGGGAGGGTTGATATCACTGAAGCTTTCTTT.

Of note for this clonotype: Possible read error: a much larger clone is one base away. J is TRBJ2-7 and V is TRBV2; D remains unclear. The germline V gene encodes CDR1 SNHLY and CDR2 FYNNEI. Trimming shortened V by 4 bases and J by 1 base, and 8 bases separated the two germline ends. The CDR3 runs to 13 residues. The CDR3 coding sequence is TGTGCCAGCAGTGTCAGCCTTTCCTACGAGCAGTACTTC. This encodes CASSVSLSYEQYF. Combining the CDR3 with reference TRBV2 and TRBJ2-7 gives the whole variable domain EPEVTQTPSHQVTQMGQEVILRCVPISNHLYFYWYRQILGQKVEFLVSFYNNEISEKSEIFDDQFSVERPDGSNFTLKIRSTKLEDSAMYFCASSVSLSYEQYFGPGTRLTVT.

This clonotype was counted a few times. The rearrangement uses TRBV6-1 and TRBJ1-2, with 7 bases lining up with TRBD1. After removal of 6 bases from V and 3 bases from J, the junction contained 4 bases not matched to a gene. The germline V gene encodes CDR1 MNHNS and CDR2 SASEGT. The CDR3 contains 13 residues. The CDR3 protein is CASRPQGDYGYTF. The CDR3 DNA is TGTGCCAGCAGGCCGCAGGGGGACTATGGCTACACCTTC.

The sample holds many counts of this clonotype. The chain couples TRBV7-9 to TRBJ1-2; D is ambiguous. Germline loops: CDR1 SEHNR, CDR2 FQNEAQ (reference sequence). V dropped 3 bases and J dropped 4 bases, with 6 bases sitting between them. The CDR3 consists of 12 residues. In DNA form, the CDR3 reads TGTGCCAGCAGCTTGCCAGCCTATGGCTACACCTTC. It codes for CASSLPAYGYTF.

This clonotype has a single count. The chain is built from TRBV24-1 and TRBJ2-1, with D possibly matching TRBD2 (5 bases). This CDR3 is built from 14 residues. The germline V gene has CDR1 KGHDR and CDR2 SFDVKD. Trimming took off 2 bases at V and 5 bases at J, with 9 bases between the two ends. For the CDR3, the DNA is TGTGCCACCAGTGATTGGTGGACTGACAATGAGCAGTTCTTC. Its protein product is CATSDWWTDNEQFF.

This clonotype was detected many times. The chain couples TRBV5-5 to TRBJ2-3; 11 bases are a match to TRBD2. V dropped 8 bases and J dropped 0; count of bases not matched to a gene: 8. This CDR3 spans 16 amino acids. Germline CDR1 and CDR2: SGHKS and YYEKEE (reference sequence). CDR3 protein: CASNGLAGGSTDTQYF. Here the CDR3 DNA reads TGTGCCAGTAACGGGCTAGCGGGAGGTAGCACAGATACGCAGTATTTT.

Many counts were recorded for this clonotype. The V gene is TRBV20-1, the J gene TRBJ1-2; unclear D gene. The CDR3 has 14 residues. The V gene lost 6 bases and the J gene lost 5 bases, with 19 bases spanning the gap. Germline lookup yields CDR1 DFQATT and CDR2 SNEGSKA (reference sequence). The CDR3 nucleotides read TGCAGTGCACCGAGTACCCCATCCTCTTATGGCTACACCTTC. It yields the protein CSAPSTPSSYGYTF.

The sample holds many counts of this clonotype. The V gene is TRBV6-1, the J gene TRBJ2-3; tentative D call: TRBD1 (5 bases). The CDR3 sequence is 15 residues long. Germline loops: CDR1 MNHNS, CDR2 SASEGT. V lost 5 bases, J lost 8 bases, and 20 bases lay in between. In DNA, the CDR3 is TGTGCCAGCAGTCGACTTCAGGGAACGTATATTACGCAGTATTTT. Translating gives CASSRLQGTYITQYF.

Ten or more counts support this clonotype. This rearrangement joins TRBV6-2 or TRBV6-3 to TRBJ2-1, with D unclear. Germline assignment: CDR1 MNHEY and CDR2 SVGEGT. The CDR3 runs to 13 residues. The ends were cut back, 6 bases at V and 2 bases at J, with 8 bases in the middle. The CDR3 loop reads CASRDRTYNEQFF. CDR3 sequence (DNA): TGTGCCAGCAGAGACCGAACCTACAATGAGCAGTTCTTC.